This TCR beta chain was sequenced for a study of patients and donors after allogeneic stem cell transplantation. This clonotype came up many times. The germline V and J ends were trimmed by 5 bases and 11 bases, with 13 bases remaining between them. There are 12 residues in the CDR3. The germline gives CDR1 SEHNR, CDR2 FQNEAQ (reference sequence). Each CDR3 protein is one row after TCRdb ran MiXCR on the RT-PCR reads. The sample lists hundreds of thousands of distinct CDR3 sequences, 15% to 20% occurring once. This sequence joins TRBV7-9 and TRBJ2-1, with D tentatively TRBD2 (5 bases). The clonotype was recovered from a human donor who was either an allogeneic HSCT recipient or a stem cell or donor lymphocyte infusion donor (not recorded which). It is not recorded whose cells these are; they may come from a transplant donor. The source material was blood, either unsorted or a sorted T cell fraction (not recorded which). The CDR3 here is CASSPGGGQQFF. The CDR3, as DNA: TGTGCCAGCAGCCCCGGAGGTGGACAGCAGTTCTTC.